Presented here are 22 T cell receptor beta chains from one specimen sequenced in a study of Graves' ophthalmopathy and Graves' hyperthyroidism. Amplification from RNA transcripts yielded the TCR beta CDR3 regions. HTBI primers served in a first-round RT-PCR, which a second-round multiplex PCR followed. TCRdb redid the calling of the multiplex PCR reads with MiXCR, one entry per CDR3 protein. The sample includes about 740,000 distinct CDR3 sequences, 40% of them seen just once. Sequencing was done on a sample of peripheral blood. The receptors derive from an adult man with Graves' ophthalmopathy.

This clonotype was counted only a few times. The rearrangement links TRBV15 to TRBJ2-7; 7 positions agree with TRBD2. CDR1 and CDR2 from the germline V gene are LNHNV and YYDKDF (reference sequence). This CDR3 has 15 amino acids. V lost 4 bases to trimming and J lost 0 bases; unmatched junction nucleotides: 6. The CDR3 here is CATSNNLAVSYEQYF. The CDR3 DNA reads as TGTGCCACCAGCAACAACCTAGCGGTCTCCTACGAGCAGTACTTC.

This clonotype was observed many times. CDR3 nucleotide sequence: TGTGCCAGCAGTGAATCAGGGGCATCCGTAGATACGCAGTATTTT. This gives the protein CASSESGASVDTQYF. The rearrangement uses TRBV2 and TRBJ2-3; tentatively, D is TRBD1 (6 bases). The CDR3 runs 15 residues. V lost 2 bases and J 5 bases, leaving 14 bases between the germline ends. The germline V gene encodes CDR1 SNHLY and CDR2 FYNNEI.

This clonotype has at least ten counts. The chain employs TRBV29-1 and TRBJ1-4; 7 bases are shared with TRBD1. V was pared by 7 bases and J by 6 bases, with 5 bases of the junction left unmatched. Germline-derived CDR1 and CDR2 are SQVTM and ANQGSEA. The CDR3 sequence is 12 residues long. CDR3 nucleotides: TGCAGCGGCGGGACAGTTCATGAAAAACTGTTTTTT. It is translated as CSGGTVHEKLFF.

This chain connects TRBV9 to TRBJ1-2, with TRBD1 identical over 10 bases. In germline, CDR1 is SGDLS, CDR2 YYNGEE. The CDR3 covers 18 residues. The V segment lost 4 bases and the J segment 3 bases; nucleotides outside the gene matches: 15. Here the CDR3 reads CASSQDAARTGGDYGYTF. The CDR3 DNA is TGTGCCAGCAGCCAAGACGCTGCTAGGACAGGGGGAGACTATGGCTACACCTTC. Complete variable domain (other parts from reference TRBV9 and TRBJ1-2): DSGVTQTPKHLITATGQRVTLRCSPRSGDLSVYWYQQSLDQGLQFLIQYYNGEERAKGNILERFSAQQFPDLHSELNLSSLELGDSALYFCASSQDAARTGGDYGYTFGSGTRLTVV.

CDR3 DNA: TGTGCCACCAGTGATCACAGGACAGGGGATCAGCCCCAGCATTTT. Translating it yields CATSDHRTGDQPQHF. The chain employs TRBV24-1 and TRBJ1-5; 9 positions agree with TRBD1. V lost 3 bases to trimming and J lost 5 bases; unmatched junction nucleotides: 4. CDR3 length equals 15 residues. Germline V gene sequence: CDR1 KGHDR, CDR2 SFDVKD.

The rearrangement joins TRBV12-3 or TRBV12-4 to TRBJ1-2; 10 bases agree with TRBD1. CDR3 length equals 16 residues. Trimming cost V 5 bases and J 1 base; bases outside gene matches: 7. CDR3 DNA: TGTGCCAGCAGTCAGACAGGGGGCGCAGATAACTATGGCTACACCTTC. This encodes CASSQTGGADNYGYTF.

In regard to this clonotype: At one end the junction does not follow the germline gene, possibly because of a read error. The CDR3 sequence is CASSLAGTGTYEHYF. CDR3 coding DNA: TGTGCCAGCAGTTTAGCCGGGACAGGGACCTACGAGCACTACTTC. This chain connects TRBV5-5 to TRBJ2-7; 9 bases are a match to TRBD1. This CDR3 spans 15 amino acids. Germline CDR1 reads SGHKS; CDR2 reads YYEKEE (reference sequence).

This clonotype was seen a handful of times. The chain links TRBV28 to TRBJ2-5; D tentatively fits TRBD1 or TRBD2 (5 bases each). Germline values: CDR1 MDHEN, CDR2 SYDVKM. V lost 5 bases and J 2 bases, leaving 12 bases between the germline ends. The CDR3 has 14 amino acids. CDR3 in amino acids: CASSEGRIQETQYF. The CDR3 region has the DNA TGTGCCAGCAGTGAGGGACGGATTCAAGAGACCCAGTACTTC.

The chain couples TRBV19 to TRBJ1-5; 7 bases map to TRBD1. The CDR3 loop spans 14 amino acids. CDR1 is LNHDA, CDR2 SQIVND, per germline (reference sequence). V was clipped by 4 bases and J by 5 bases; unmatched bases: 5. The CDR3 protein is CASSTRGGHQPQHF. The CDR3 DNA reads as TGTGCCAGTAGTACCCGAGGGGGCCATCAGCCCCAGCATTTT. The full variable domain, its missing parts supplied by reference TRBV19 and TRBJ1-5, is DGGITQSPKYLFRKEGQNVTLSCEQNLNHDAMYWYRQDPGQGLRLIYYSQIVNDFQKGDIAEGYSVSREKKESFPLTVTSAQKNPTAFYLCASSTRGGHQPQHFGDGTRLSIL.

This clonotype has a handful of counts. The chain employs TRBV10-3 and TRBJ2-6; TRBD2 matches at 9 bases. J was trimmed by 4 bases and V by 10 bases; bases with no gene match: 20. The CDR3 spans 19 residues. Germline CDR1 ENHRY, CDR2 SYGVKD. In DNA, the CDR3 is TGTGCCAGCACCCCGGGGACGTATAGCGGGAGTTCCGGGGCCAACGTCCTGACTTTC. Translating it yields CASTPGTYSGSSGANVLTF.

The chain recombines TRBV7-6 with TRBJ2-7; D gene ambiguous. The ends were cut back, 1 base at V and 7 bases at J, with 17 bases in the middle. The CDR3 loop spans 15 amino acids. Looked up from germline, CDR1 is SGHVS and CDR2 is FNYEAQ. This CDR3 reads CASSLEQAPSAEQYF. The CDR3 DNA is TGTGCCAGCAGCTTAGAGCAGGCGCCCTCGGCGGAGCAGTACTTC.

This clonotype was recorded many times. The J gene is TRBJ1-5, the V gene TRBV10-3, with a tentative D call TRBD1 (5 bases). With 0 bases removed from V and 6 bases from J, the gap between germline ends came to 9 bases. This CDR3 spans 14 amino acids. The germline V gene encodes CDR1 ENHRY and CDR2 SYGVKD. The CDR3: CAISESGVGQPQHF. For the CDR3, the DNA is TGTGCCATCAGTGAGTCGGGGGTGGGTCAGCCCCAGCATTTT.

The J gene is TRBJ1-4, the V gene TRBV20-1, with unresolved D. Germline-derived CDR1 and CDR2 are DFQATT and SNEGSKA (reference sequence). V was trimmed by 6 bases and J by 3 bases, leaving 11 bases between them. The CDR3 has 13 residues. The CDR3 loop is CSAAGLSNEKLFF. For the CDR3, the DNA is TGCAGTGCGGCCGGGCTTTCTAATGAAAAACTGTTTTTT.

The rearrangement links TRBV27 to TRBJ2-5; unclear D gene. The CDR3 sequence is 11 residues long. Germline V CDR1 and CDR2: MNHEY, SMNVEV (reference sequence). V gave up 8 bases and J gave up 9 bases, with 13 bases separating them. DNA for the CDR3: TGTGCCAGCGGCCCCATGATGGCCCAGTACTTC. Encoded protein: CASGPMMAQYF.

This clonotype was recorded at least ten times. The V gene is TRBV7-9, the J gene TRBJ2-2; D unresolved. V lost 5 bases and J lost 4, with 11 bases in between. CDR3 length equals 14 residues. Germline CDR1 is SEHNR and CDR2 is FQNEAQ (reference sequence). The CDR3 DNA sequence: TGTGCCAGCAGCCGAAAGGGCGGCACCGGGGAGCTGTTTTTT. This translates into CASSRKGGTGELFF.

A single count supports this clonotype. The J gene is TRBJ2-5, the V gene TRBV10-3; 10 nucleotides line up with TRBD2. The CDR3 has 15 amino acids. Germline V gene sequence: CDR1 ENHRY, CDR2 SYGVKD. After removal of 5 bases from V and 7 bases from J, the junction contained 10 bases not matched to a gene. This chain's CDR3 is CAISLAGDLEMTQYF. The CDR3 DNA reads TGTGCCATCAGTCTAGCGGGGGACCTTGAGATGACCCAGTACTTC.

This chain uses TRBV7-8 with TRBJ2-2; TRBD2 might be the D (5 bases). Germline CDR1 is SGHVS and CDR2 is FQNEAQ. V was clipped by 2 bases and J by 0 bases, with 10 bases between them. This CDR3 spans 16 amino acids. The CDR3 bases are TGTGCCAGCAGCTTATCTCCGGGAACGAACACCGGGGAGCTGTTTTTT. Translating it yields CASSLSPGTNTGELFF. Full variable domain (missing parts from reference TRBV7-8 and TRBJ2-2): GAGVSQSPRYKVAKRGQDVALRCDPISGHVSLFWYQQALGQGPEFLTYFQNEAQLDKSGLPSDRFFAERPEGSVSTLKIQRTQQEDSAVYLCASSLSPGTNTGELFFGEGSRLTVL.

The J gene is TRBJ1-2, the V gene TRBV29-1; 9 positions agree with TRBD1. The CDR3 has 14 residues. Germline-derived CDR1 and CDR2 are SQVTM and ANQGSEA. J gave up 3 bases and V 4 bases, and 6 bases lay outside the gene matches. The CDR3 loop reads CSVAVTGGDYGYTF. CDR3 in DNA: TGCAGCGTTGCTGTGACAGGGGGGGACTATGGCTACACCTTC.

The chain is built from TRBV7-9 and TRBJ1-2; D is unclear. The CDR3 is 14 amino acids. Germline CDR1 SEHNR, CDR2 FQNEAQ (reference sequence). The V end lost 2 bases, the J end lost 0 bases, and 7 bases lay between the germline ends. CDR3 sequence (DNA): TGTGCCAGCAGCTTAAACGGGACTAACTATGGCTACACCTTC. Translated, it gives CASSLNGTNYGYTF.

This sequence joins TRBV2 and TRBJ1-5; 9 nucleotides agree with TRBD1. Trimming took 5 bases from V and 0 from J; bases not matched to a gene: 2. Germline V CDR1 and CDR2: SNHLY, FYNNEI. The CDR3 sequence is 15 residues long. CDR3 sequence: CASSRQGDSNQPQHF. DNA for the CDR3: TGTGCCAGCAGTCGACAGGGGGATAGCAATCAGCCCCAGCATTTT. Variable domain in full (rest from reference TRBV2 and TRBJ1-5): EPEVTQTPSHQVTQMGQEVILRCVPISNHLYFYWYRQILGQKVEFLVSFYNNEISEKSEIFDDQFSVERPDGSNFTLKIRSTKLEDSAMYFCASSRQGDSNQPQHFGDGTRLSIL.

The chain joins TRBV25-1 to TRBJ2-2, with 8 bases that match TRBD2. The V gene's germline CDR1 is MGHDK and CDR2 SYGVNS. The V and J ends lost 8 bases and 6 bases, in that order; junction bases with no gene match: 14. This CDR3 is 16 amino acids long. Here the CDR3 DNA reads TGTGCCAGCTCACTCCGCGCGGGAGGCAGAGCCGGGGAGCTGTTTTTT. Translated, it gives CASSLRAGGRAGELFF.

The sample holds a few counts of this clonotype. The rearrangement links TRBV14 to TRBJ2-7, with D unclear. This CDR3 region has 14 residues. V was trimmed by 1 base and J by 3 bases, leaving 10 bases between them. Germline lookup yields CDR1 SGHDN and CDR2 FVKESK. The CDR3 DNA reads TGTGCCAGCAGCCAAGGTTGGAATTTCTACGAGCAGTACTTC. Protein sequence: CASSQGWNFYEQYF.